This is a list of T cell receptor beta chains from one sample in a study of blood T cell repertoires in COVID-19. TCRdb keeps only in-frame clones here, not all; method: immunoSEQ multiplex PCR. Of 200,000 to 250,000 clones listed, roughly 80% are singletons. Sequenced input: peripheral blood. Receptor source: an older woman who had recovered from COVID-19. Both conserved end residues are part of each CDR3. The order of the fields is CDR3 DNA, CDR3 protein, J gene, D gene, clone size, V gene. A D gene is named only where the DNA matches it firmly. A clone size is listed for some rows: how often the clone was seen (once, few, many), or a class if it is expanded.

CDR3nt: TGTGCCAGCAGCCAAGGGTCCGCGGGCCTCTGGGACGAGCAGTACTTC; CDR3aa: CASSQGSAGLWDEQYF; j_gene: TRBJ2-7; d_gene: .; abundance: .; v_gene: TRBV4-2
CDR3nt: TGTGCCTGGAGTGACTGGGGCGAAAGGGCCGTAGCTTTCTTT; CDR3aa: CAWSDWGERAVAFF; j_gene: TRBJ1-1; d_gene: .; abundance: many; v_gene: TRBV30
CDR3nt: TGTGCCAGCAGCATAGGACGGAGGGGAACTGAAGCTTTCTTT; CDR3aa: CASSIGRRGTEAFF; j_gene: TRBJ1-1; d_gene: .; abundance: .; v_gene: TRBV7-2
CDR3nt: TGTGCCAGCAGCTTACTAGCGGGGGCCCCAGAGACCCAGTACTTC; CDR3aa: CASSLLAGAPETQYF; j_gene: TRBJ2-5; d_gene: TRBD2; abundance: once; v_gene: TRBV7-9
CDR3nt: TGTGCCAGCAGCTTGGATCGCGGGGGTGAGACCCAGTACTTC; CDR3aa: CASSLDRGGETQYF; j_gene: TRBJ2-5; d_gene: TRBD2; abundance: .; v_gene: TRBV5-4
CDR3nt: TGCAGCTACGGGACAGACGAAAAACTGTTTTTT; CDR3aa: CSYGTDEKLFF; j_gene: TRBJ1-4; d_gene: TRBD1; abundance: .; v_gene: TRBV20-1
CDR3nt: TGTGCCAGCAGCTTAAGGGGGGGCCCTGGACTGTTTTTT; CDR3aa: CASSLRGGPGLFF; j_gene: TRBJ1-4; d_gene: .; abundance: .; v_gene: TRBV13
CDR3nt: TGTGCCAGCACGCGGACTCAACAGGGAGAAAAACTGTTTTTT; CDR3aa: CASTRTQQGEKLFF; j_gene: TRBJ1-4; d_gene: .; abundance: .; v_gene: TRBV6-5
CDR3nt: TGCGCCAGCAGCTTCCACAGCGGGGGGCAAGAGACCCAGTACTTC; CDR3aa: CASSFHSGGQETQYF; j_gene: TRBJ2-5; d_gene: TRBD2; abundance: .; v_gene: TRBV5-1
CDR3nt: TGTGCTAGTGGAAACGCCCCCGGGACAGGGGACACTGAAGCTTTCTTT; CDR3aa: CASGNAPGTGDTEAFF; j_gene: TRBJ1-1; d_gene: TRBD1; abundance: .; v_gene: TRBV12-5
CDR3nt: TGTGCCAGCAGCTTAGACTTTAGCGGGGGTGGGACGCAGTATTTT; CDR3aa: CASSLDFSGGGTQYF; j_gene: TRBJ2-3; d_gene: TRBD2; abundance: .; v_gene: TRBV13
CDR3nt: TGTGCCAGCAGTGATGGGGACAGGGGCACAGATACGCAGTATTTT; CDR3aa: CASSDGDRGTDTQYF; j_gene: TRBJ2-3; d_gene: TRBD1; abundance: .; v_gene: TRBV2
CDR3nt: TGTGCCAGCAGCTCAACCCTAGCGGGGGGGGATGAGCAGTTCTTC; CDR3aa: CASSSTLAGGDEQFF; j_gene: TRBJ2-1; d_gene: TRBD2; abundance: few; v_gene: TRBV6-5
CDR3nt: TGTGCCAGCAGTGAAGAAAACATACCCATGAACACTGAAGCTTTCTTT; CDR3aa: CASSEENIPMNTEAFF; j_gene: TRBJ1-1; d_gene: .; abundance: .; v_gene: TRBV2
CDR3nt: TGCGCCAGCAGCTCGGGACAGGGGCAGGCACCCCTCCACTTT; CDR3aa: CASSSGQGQAPLHF; j_gene: TRBJ1-6; d_gene: TRBD1; abundance: many; v_gene: TRBV5-1
CDR3nt: TGTGCCAGCAGTCCCGGTACAACTAATGAAAAACTGTTTTTT; CDR3aa: CASSPGTTNEKLFF; j_gene: TRBJ1-4; d_gene: .; abundance: .; v_gene: TRBV6-6
CDR3nt: TGTGCCAGCAGCGCTGGGACAGGGGGTGGATATAGCAATCAGCCCCAGCATTTT; CDR3aa: CASSAGTGGGYSNQPQHF; j_gene: TRBJ1-5; d_gene: TRBD1; abundance: few; v_gene: TRBV9
CDR3nt: TGTGCCAGTAGTATAGATGGCAGGGGGCGCCTAAATCAGCCCCAGCATTTT; CDR3aa: CASSIDGRGRLNQPQHF; j_gene: TRBJ1-5; d_gene: TRBD1; abundance: few; v_gene: TRBV19
CDR3nt: TGTGCCAGTAGTATATTCTTCGGGGGATACTACGAGCAGTACTTC; CDR3aa: CASSIFFGGYYEQYF; j_gene: TRBJ2-7; d_gene: .; abundance: once; v_gene: TRBV19
CDR3nt: TGTGCCAGCAGCCCTTTTCCCTGGGGGACAGGATGGGACACCGGGGAGCTGTTTTTT; CDR3aa: CASSPFPWGTGWDTGELFF; j_gene: TRBJ2-2; d_gene: TRBD1; abundance: .; v_gene: TRBV9
CDR3nt: TGTGCCAGCAGCCCCTCGGGACAGCAGTACGAGCAGTACTTC; CDR3aa: CASSPSGQQYEQYF; j_gene: TRBJ2-7; d_gene: TRBD1; abundance: .; v_gene: TRBV7-2
CDR3nt: TGTGCCACCAGCGGGTTACAGGGTGAAGGCACTGAAGCTTTCTTT; CDR3aa: CATSGLQGEGTEAFF; j_gene: TRBJ1-1; d_gene: .; abundance: .; v_gene: TRBV15
CDR3nt: TGTGCCAGCAGCCCGGGACAGGGAGGTGGCTACACCTTC; CDR3aa: CASSPGQGGGYTF; j_gene: TRBJ1-2; d_gene: TRBD1; abundance: .; v_gene: TRBV3-1/TRBV3-2
CDR3nt: TGTGCCAGTAGTAGGACAGTCACAAACTATGGCTACACCTTC; CDR3aa: CASSRTVTNYGYTF; j_gene: TRBJ1-2; d_gene: .; abundance: .; v_gene: TRBV19
CDR3nt: TGCGCCAGCAGCTTGGCCGGAACGGGACTAGAGGAGACCCAGTACTTC; CDR3aa: CASSLAGTGLEETQYF; j_gene: TRBJ2-5; d_gene: TRBD2; abundance: .; v_gene: TRBV5-1
CDR3nt: TGCGCCAGCAGCTGGGACGGACAGGGGGCTCCAGATGGCTACACCTTC; CDR3aa: CASSWDGQGAPDGYTF; j_gene: TRBJ1-2; d_gene: TRBD1; abundance: .; v_gene: TRBV5-1
CDR3nt: TGTGCCAGTAGTGCCGGGACTAGCGGGATGGGTCGGTTCTTC; CDR3aa: CASSAGTSGMGRFF; j_gene: TRBJ2-1; d_gene: TRBD2; abundance: .; v_gene: TRBV19
CDR3nt: TGTGCCAGCTCACCTGGGGTCGGGGGGCCGGATCAGCCCCAGCATTTT; CDR3aa: CASSPGVGGPDQPQHF; j_gene: TRBJ1-5; d_gene: .; abundance: .; v_gene: TRBV18
CDR3nt: TGTGCCAGCAGTGAACAGGCTGAAATGAACACTGAAGCTTTCTTT; CDR3aa: CASSEQAEMNTEAFF; j_gene: TRBJ1-1; d_gene: .; abundance: .; v_gene: TRBV2
CDR3nt: TGTGCCAGCAGTTATAGTGGGCAGCTTATGTCTCAGCCCCAGCATTTT; CDR3aa: CASSYSGQLMSQPQHF; j_gene: TRBJ1-5; d_gene: .; abundance: .; v_gene: TRBV6-5
CDR3nt: TGTGCCAGCAGCTCTTTGGAGCCCGGGAGCCATGAGCAGTTCTTC; CDR3aa: CASSSLEPGSHEQFF; j_gene: TRBJ2-1; d_gene: .; abundance: once; v_gene: TRBV7-9
CDR3nt: TGTGCCAGCAGCCTCGGGACAGGCCCGTACTTC; CDR3aa: CASSLGTGPYF; j_gene: TRBJ2-7; d_gene: .; abundance: once; v_gene: TRBV21-1
CDR3nt: TGTGCCAGTAGTATAGGCTCGTACCGGGACTCAAAGAAACTGTTTTTT; CDR3aa: CASSIGSYRDSKKLFF; j_gene: TRBJ1-4; d_gene: .; abundance: .; v_gene: TRBV19
CDR3nt: TGTGCCACTCATGGGGGGGTGGAAAATCAGCCCCAGCATTTT; CDR3aa: CATHGGVENQPQHF; j_gene: TRBJ1-5; d_gene: .; abundance: .; v_gene: TRBV27
CDR3nt: TGTGCCAGTAGTAAAGGGACAGGGGGAAGTGGGTACTATGGCTACACCTTC; CDR3aa: CASSKGTGGSGYYGYTF; j_gene: TRBJ1-2; d_gene: TRBD1; abundance: .; v_gene: TRBV19
CDR3nt: TGTGCCAGCTCACCAGGCGGGGGGGCCTACAATGAGCAGTTCTTC; CDR3aa: CASSPGGGAYNEQFF; j_gene: TRBJ2-1; d_gene: TRBD2; abundance: .; v_gene: TRBV18
CDR3nt: TGCGCCAGCAGCACTTACAGGGGGTTGGCCTACGAGCAGTACTTC; CDR3aa: CASSTYRGLAYEQYF; j_gene: TRBJ2-7; d_gene: TRBD1; abundance: once; v_gene: TRBV4-3
CDR3nt: TGTGCCAGCAGTGAGTGGGGCCAGCGCACCGGGTCGACCCAGTACTTC; CDR3aa: CASSEWGQRTGSTQYF; j_gene: TRBJ2-5; d_gene: .; abundance: .; v_gene: TRBV2
CDR3nt: TGTGCCAGCAAATCAGACAGGAGTAACGAGCAGTACTTC; CDR3aa: CASKSDRSNEQYF; j_gene: TRBJ2-7; d_gene: .; abundance: .; v_gene: TRBV12-3/TRBV12-4
CDR3nt: TGTGCCAGCAGCCAAGGACTAGTGGCTGTGGGGGAGACCCAGTACTTC; CDR3aa: CASSQGLVAVGETQYF; j_gene: TRBJ2-5; d_gene: .; abundance: .; v_gene: TRBV14
CDR3nt: TGTGCCAGCAGTGAAGTCGCAGGGGGCGATACGTTAGAGACCCAGTACTTC; CDR3aa: CASSEVAGGDTLETQYF; j_gene: TRBJ2-5; d_gene: TRBD1; abundance: .; v_gene: TRBV6-1
CDR3nt: TGTGCCATCAGTGAGTTTCTAGGAAGAATCTATGGCTACACCTTC; CDR3aa: CAISEFLGRIYGYTF; j_gene: TRBJ1-2; d_gene: .; abundance: .; v_gene: TRBV10-3
CDR3nt: TGCAGCTACAGGGATCCCGGCTATGGCTACACCTTC; CDR3aa: CSYRDPGYGYTF; j_gene: TRBJ1-2; d_gene: .; abundance: .; v_gene: TRBV29-1
CDR3nt: TGCGCCAGCAGCTTGGCAAGCGGGCAAGAGACCCAGTACTTC; CDR3aa: CASSLASGQETQYF; j_gene: TRBJ2-5; d_gene: .; abundance: .; v_gene: TRBV5-1
CDR3nt: TGTGCTAGTGGTGAGAAGGGACTAGCGGGGGGAGAGCAGTTCTTC; CDR3aa: CASGEKGLAGGEQFF; j_gene: TRBJ2-1; d_gene: TRBD2; abundance: few; v_gene: TRBV12-5
CDR3nt: TGTGCCAGTACCGAGGGGGCAGAACCTAACTATGGCTACACCTTC; CDR3aa: CASTEGAEPNYGYTF; j_gene: TRBJ1-2; d_gene: TRBD1; abundance: .; v_gene: TRBV19
CDR3nt: TGTGCCAGCAGCGTAGTGGCGGCCTACAATGAGCAGTTCTTC; CDR3aa: CASSVVAAYNEQFF; j_gene: TRBJ2-1; d_gene: .; abundance: .; v_gene: TRBV9
CDR3nt: TGTGCCAGCAGCCGTCACCCGGGACAGGGCGATCATGAGCAGTTCTTC; CDR3aa: CASSRHPGQGDHEQFF; j_gene: TRBJ2-1; d_gene: TRBD1; abundance: .; v_gene: TRBV6-6
CDR3nt: TGTGCCAGCAGCCAAGTCCGCGGGGGCCTCGGTGAGCAGTTCTTC; CDR3aa: CASSQVRGGLGEQFF; j_gene: TRBJ2-1; d_gene: .; abundance: .; v_gene: TRBV14
CDR3nt: TGCAGTGCTAGTCCCGTCGGACAGGCCTTAGAGCAGTACTTC; CDR3aa: CSASPVGQALEQYF; j_gene: TRBJ2-7; d_gene: TRBD1; abundance: .; v_gene: TRBV20-1
CDR3nt: TGCGCCAGCGGGGAACTCGGGAGCTCCTACGAGCAGTACTTC; CDR3aa: CASGELGSSYEQYF; j_gene: TRBJ2-7; d_gene: .; abundance: .; v_gene: TRBV5-1
CDR3nt: TGTGCCAGCAGCCGAACAGGGGATCACACTGAAGCTTTCTTT; CDR3aa: CASSRTGDHTEAFF; j_gene: TRBJ1-1; d_gene: TRBD1; abundance: .; v_gene: TRBV7-3
CDR3nt: TGTGCCAATGGGGGGGGCTCTGGGGCCAACGTCCTGACTTTC; CDR3aa: CANGGGSGANVLTF; j_gene: TRBJ2-6; d_gene: TRBD2; abundance: once; v_gene: TRBV10-3
CDR3nt: TGTGCCAGCTCACTGTTGGGCCGACCTATCAATGAGCAGTTCTTC; CDR3aa: CASSLLGRPINEQFF; j_gene: TRBJ2-1; d_gene: .; abundance: .; v_gene: TRBV18
CDR3nt: TGTGCCAGCAGTTACGACCCGAGCGACACTGAAGCTTTCTTT; CDR3aa: CASSYDPSDTEAFF; j_gene: TRBJ1-1; d_gene: .; abundance: few; v_gene: TRBV6-5
CDR3nt: TGTGCCAGCACCCCACTGGAGCGGGGTACGCAGTATTTT; CDR3aa: CASTPLERGTQYF; j_gene: TRBJ2-3; d_gene: TRBD2; abundance: .; v_gene: TRBV12-3/TRBV12-4
CDR3nt: TGTGCCAGCAGCCAAGTCAGTACTAATTGGTACTTC; CDR3aa: CASSQVSTNWYF; j_gene: TRBJ2-5; d_gene: .; abundance: .; v_gene: TRBV3-1/TRBV3-2
CDR3nt: TGTGCCAGCAGTCCAGGACAGGGGGATCAGCCCCAGCATTTT; CDR3aa: CASSPGQGDQPQHF; j_gene: TRBJ1-5; d_gene: TRBD1; abundance: .; v_gene: TRBV7-9
CDR3nt: TGTGCCAGCACCGACAGGGCAACTAATGAAAAACTGTTTTTT; CDR3aa: CASTDRATNEKLFF; j_gene: TRBJ1-4; d_gene: TRBD1; abundance: .; v_gene: TRBV7-2